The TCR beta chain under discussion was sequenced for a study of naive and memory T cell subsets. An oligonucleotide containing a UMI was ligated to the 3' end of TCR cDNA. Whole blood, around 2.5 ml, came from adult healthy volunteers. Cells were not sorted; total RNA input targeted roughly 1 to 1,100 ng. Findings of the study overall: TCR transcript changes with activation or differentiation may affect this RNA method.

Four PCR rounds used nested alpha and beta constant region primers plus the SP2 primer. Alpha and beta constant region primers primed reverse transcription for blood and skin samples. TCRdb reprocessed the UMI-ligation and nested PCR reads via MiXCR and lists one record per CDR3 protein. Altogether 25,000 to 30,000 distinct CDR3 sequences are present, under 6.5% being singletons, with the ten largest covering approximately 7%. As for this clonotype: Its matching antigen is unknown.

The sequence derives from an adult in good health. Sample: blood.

CDR3 residues: CASTSIFSGSTTEAFF. The CDR3 DNA is TGTGCCAGTACCTCCATATTCTCAGGGAGTACCACTGAAGCTTTCTTT. The chain is built from TRBV19 and TRBJ1-1; D may be TRBD1 (5 bases). This CDR3 is 16 amino acids long. In germline, CDR1 is LNHDA, CDR2 SQIVND (reference sequence). Trimming shortened V by 7 bases and J by 4 bases, and 22 bases separated the two germline ends.